This T cell receptor beta chain was identified in a study of CD8 T cells in Susac syndrome (dated by TCRdb to 2018 to 2020). For the study in its entirety: Repertoire sequencing was used to test whether CD8+ T cell activation and differentiation in Susac syndrome was antigen driven.

What the study reported, not specific to this receptor: The number of individuals in the TCR sequencing and HLA analysis was recognized as being relatively small.

As to this clonotype: The target of this receptor is not known. Within one base of it there is no much larger clone, and no base qualities were kept.

RNA was extracted using the RNeasy kit, and roughly 0.5 to 1 microgram was reverse transcribed with random hexamers. The immunoSEQ multiplex PCR assay, covering 54 Vbeta and 13 Jbeta segments, was used to amplify TCR beta CDR3 regions. PCR amplification bias was corrected using a synthetic template baseline for primer optimization and computational correction. Under the source paper's analysis protocol: Reads were annotated to V, D and J genes per IMGT and analyzed with immunoSEQ Analyzer, keeping only productive sequences. Clonality was computed as one minus Shannon entropy normalized by log2 of the number of productive unique sequences. For each patient and control, public and private clones were evaluated within the 100 most prevalent clones. Clones were defined as Susac-specific if absent from the healthy and MS cohorts, from roughly 1,100 published viral clones and from other ImmuneACCESS disease sequences. TCRdb redid the processing of the public reads, applying fastp at Q25 and MiXCR, and retained in-frame beta chains. Rows with a matching CDR3 protein are joined into one entry that keeps the most common DNA and genes. TCRdb's processing, not the study's, gives the V and J calls here. This sample lists about 180,000 distinct CDR3 sequences; 95% were detected once. The ten biggest clones cover 0.093% of the sample.

Via the germline V gene, CDR1 is ENHRY and CDR2 SYGVKD. Relative to germline, V is 3 bases shorter and J is 4 bases shorter, with 19 bases between their ends. The CDR3 covers 16 residues, taking in both the cysteine and the phenylalanine. Only the CDR3 DNA stays, 48 bases, in frame from base 1. Peripheral blood CD8+ and CD4+ T cells from healthy donors, Susac syndrome patients and multiple sclerosis patients were profiled by high-throughput TCR beta sequencing. The multiple sclerosis controls were treatment-naive patients who had stable or active relapsing-remitting disease and met the revised McDonald criteria. Bulk CD8+ and CD4+ T cells were purified by magnetic negative isolation, while CD8+ TEMRA cells were enriched using FACS. Blood was drawn into EDTA tubes, processed within 24 hours, and PBMCs were isolated by density gradient centrifugation. PBMCs intended for TCR sequencing were cryopreserved in liquid nitrogen and thawed later in a water bath at 37 degrees C. The sorted or isolated CD4+, CD8+ and CD8+ TEMRA cells had a purity of 90% or higher.

The sequence links TRBV10-3 to TRBJ2-7; the D gene is perhaps TRBD1, from 8 matching bases. The sample was CD4+ T cells from PBMCs. The source of this sequence is a human donor with multiple sclerosis. The CDR3 reads as follows: CAISEPGQGGMYEQYF. The DNA sequence is TGTGCCATCAGTGAACCCGGACAGGGAGGGATGTACGAGCAGTACTTC.